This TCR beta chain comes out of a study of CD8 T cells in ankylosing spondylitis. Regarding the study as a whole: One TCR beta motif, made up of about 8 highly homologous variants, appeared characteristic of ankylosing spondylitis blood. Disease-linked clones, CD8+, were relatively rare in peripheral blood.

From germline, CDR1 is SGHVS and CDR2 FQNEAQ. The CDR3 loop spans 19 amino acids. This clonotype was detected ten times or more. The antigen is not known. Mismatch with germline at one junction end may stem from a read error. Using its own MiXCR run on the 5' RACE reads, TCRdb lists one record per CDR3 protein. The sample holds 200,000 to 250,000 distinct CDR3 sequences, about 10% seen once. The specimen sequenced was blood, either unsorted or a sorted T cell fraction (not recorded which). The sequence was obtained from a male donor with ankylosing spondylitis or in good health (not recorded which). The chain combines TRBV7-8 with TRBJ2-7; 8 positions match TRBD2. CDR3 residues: CASSFSLRGGVSDPYEQYF. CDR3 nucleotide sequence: TGTGCCAGCAGCTTCTCCCTTCGGGGGGGGGTATCAGATCCCTATGAGCAGTACTTC.